This is a list of T cell receptor beta chains from one sample in a study of T cells after yellow fever vaccination. A single record per CDR3 protein comes from TCRdb applying MiXCR to the 5' RACE reads. The data hold a few hundred thousand distinct CDR3 sequences, with about a sixth observed a single time. Sequenced material: PBMCs, taken 5 to 6 days after the first yellow fever vaccination. These receptors were obtained from a young man who received the YFV17D yellow fever vaccine. Both conserved end residues are part of each CDR3.

v_call cdr3_aa
TRBV4-3 CASSQDSREAYGYTF
TRBV11-2 CASVAGTTRTDTQYF
TRBV2 CASRRESGQPQHF
TRBV30 CAWSPPTGTGGFGELFF
TRBV4-2 CASSQDLGQWAFF
TRBV5-1 CASSVRALYNSPLHF
TRBV20-1 CSARTGLANYEQFF
TRBV7-6 CASSLREMGEQFF
TRBV4-3 CASSQVASRNYGYTF
TRBV9 CASSPMGGAMETRYF
TRBV7-3 CASSLYGDRTDTQYF
TRBV29-1 CSSGRTESTDTQYF
TRBV5-4 CASSFAGGYEAFF
TRBV10-3 CAISETGPNTEAFF
TRBV5-1 CASSLGQGAKNIQYF
TRBV11-2 CASSLDRAATEAFF
TRBV3-1 CASSQEIRTGWDPGELFF
TRBV6-1 CASFLGLLNTEAFF
TRBV27 CASTRLAGGPHRYNEQFF
TRBV4-1 CASSQQDRTGNTIYF
TRBV20-1 CSVPTTSGGYNEQFF
TRBV4-1 CASSHGQGGSYEQYF